The count of the clone carrying this TCR beta chain is one. V was cut by 8 bases and J by 0 bases, with 14 bases left in between. The germline V gene encodes CDR1 LNHDA and CDR2 SQIVND (reference sequence). The CDR3 loop spans 14 amino acids. Clones were read by immunoSEQ multiplex PCR, and TCRdb kept only the in-frame ones, dropping some. Of 45,000 to 50,000 clones listed, roughly 85% are singletons. This entry comes from a study of glioma-infiltrating T cells after dendritic cell vaccination. Study-wide background: Patients had newly diagnosed or recurrent glioblastoma and received dendritic cell vaccines. Autologous tumor lysate-pulsed dendritic cell vaccination was given between the early 2000s and the early 2010s. Dendritic cells derived from monocytes and pulsed with autologous tumor lysate formed the vaccine.

Material: blood, obtained before dendritic cell vaccination. The chain employs TRBV19 and TRBJ2-7; D may be TRBD2 (5 bases). This clonotype was sampled from a human donor with glioblastoma. CDR3 nucleotides: TGTGCCAGTGCGACGGGGAGATCCTCCTACGAGCAGTACTTC. Protein product: CASATGRSSYEQYF.